These T cell receptor beta chains were read from a single sample in a study of T cell responses to AZD1222 COVID-19 vaccine. The table came from immunoSEQ multiplex PCR; TCRdb's copy has only in-frame clones and leaves some out. The repertoire holds 150,000 to 250,000 clones, with 93% as singletons. The starting material was peripheral blood, obtained 28 days after the second AZD1222 dose. The receptors originated from an adult who received the AZD1222 COVID-19 vaccine. Both conserved end residues are part of each CDR3.

TRBV10-2,CASSEGLRGADTQYF
TRBV3-1/TRBV3-2,CASSSLGTNFNEQFF
TRBV6-1,CASSEAQGALENQPQHF
TRBV29-1,CSVELAGGTIQYF
TRBV6-2/TRBV6-3,CASSYPGQGYGYTF
TRBV5-1,CASSLDRENTEAFF
TRBV18,CASSPAGGGNTIYF
TRBV5-6,CASSLNSLKVAEAFF
TRBV7-3,CASSAGDRHNEQFF
TRBV7-9,CASSLGAGGGQPQHF
TRBV7-8,CASSLAQGDQPQHF
TRBV11-1,CASSSPRNYGYTF
TRBV5-6,CASSLIGRDYGYTF
TRBV4-1,CASSQKMAEQFF
TRBV7-6,CASSLAEGGAVDGYTF
TRBV7-9,CASSSPTGNQPQHF
TRBV6-2/TRBV6-3,CASSYLGAQPQHF
TRBV28,CASSNTNTEAFF
TRBV3-1/TRBV3-2,CASSQAGGTLDTQYF
TRBV7-9,CASSFRQGEPQHF
TRBV11-2,CASSLGRDSANYGYTF
TRBV28,CASSPGGGAGYGYTF
TRBV27,CASSLSLGVNTEAFF
TRBV19,CASTTGGIGNQPQHF
TRBV5-1,CASSLLAGKDTGELFF
TRBV5-4,CASSLPGTGFYGYTF
TRBV6-5,CASSQWGDSSYEQYF
TRBV9,CASSVARTGEDSGYTF
TRBV27,CASSFEPGRVGGYTF
TRBV3-1/TRBV3-2,CASNPSGGPNTGELFF
TRBV18,CASSPRTGIFNQPQHF
TRBV6-5,CASGGSSSTDTQYF
TRBV6-1,CASSELGGPHTEAFF
TRBV5-1,CASSLVGFSNTEAFF
TRBV5-1,CASSRSLNTEAFF
TRBV28,CASSFRATGELFF
TRBV7-9,CASSFDGDLYGYTF
TRBV19,CASSIRSSGPHYGYTF
TRBV3-1/TRBV3-2,CASSPRSGPNQPQHF
TRBV7-8,CASSLTQGASTDTQYF
TRBV6-5,CASSYSGRAWGNEQFF
TRBV7-8,CASTRTGTTSMNTEAFF
TRBV18,CASSSGETQYF
TRBV19,CASSMRDRGGGNQPQHF
TRBV6-5,CASSSGGYNQPQHF
TRBV10-3,CAITRTGGNSPLHF
TRBV24-1,CATSERTQGLETQYF
TRBV7-2,CASSLALTGAQDTDTQYF
TRBV10-3,CAISATENTEAFF
TRBV5-5,CASSLAFPGKQDYTF
TRBV28,CTGQGTNYGYTF
TRBV18,CASQMTRPAHTGELFF
TRBV4-1,CASSQDLAPPGELFF
TRBV16,CASSQSTGLQGYTF
TRBV5-1,CASSLPGTYGYTF
TRBV7-2,CASSMGHREQYF
TRBV3-1/TRBV3-2,CASSPLSGGSYNEQFF